This T cell receptor beta chain was observed in a study of identical twins. The germline V gene has CDR1 DFQATT and CDR2 SNEGSKA (reference sequence). The V and J ends lost 5 bases and 4 bases respectively, with 15 bases between them. This CDR3 has 14 residues. TCRdb recomputed calls from the 5' RACE reads with MiXCR, one row per CDR3 protein. The data hold hundreds of thousands of distinct CDR3 sequences, with just over 7% observed a single time. The same sample was also studied in work on yellow fever vaccine responses in identical twins.

The receptor comes from a woman between 18 and 30 years old in good health. Specimen: PBMCs. The chain carries TRBV20-1 and TRBJ2-1, with D possibly matching TRBD2 (6 bases). The CDR3 DNA reads TGCAGTGCTGGTCCGGGAGTGGCTTACAATGAGCAGTTCTTC. This encodes CSAGPGVAYNEQFF.